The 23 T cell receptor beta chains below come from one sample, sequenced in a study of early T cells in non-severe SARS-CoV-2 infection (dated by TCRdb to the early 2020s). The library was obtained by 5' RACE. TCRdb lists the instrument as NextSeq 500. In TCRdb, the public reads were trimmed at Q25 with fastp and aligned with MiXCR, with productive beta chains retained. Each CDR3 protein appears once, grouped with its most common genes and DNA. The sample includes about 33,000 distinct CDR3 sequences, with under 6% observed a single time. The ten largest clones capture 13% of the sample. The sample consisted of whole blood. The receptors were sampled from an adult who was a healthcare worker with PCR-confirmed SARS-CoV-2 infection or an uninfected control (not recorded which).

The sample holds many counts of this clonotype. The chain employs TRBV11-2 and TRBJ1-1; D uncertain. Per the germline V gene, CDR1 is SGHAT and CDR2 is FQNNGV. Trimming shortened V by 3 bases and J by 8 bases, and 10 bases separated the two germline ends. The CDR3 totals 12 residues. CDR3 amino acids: CASSFGRREAFF. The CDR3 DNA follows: TGTGCCAGCAGCTTCGGGAGGCGAGAAGCTTTCTTT.

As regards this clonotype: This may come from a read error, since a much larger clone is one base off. The CDR3 region has the DNA TGTGCCAGCTCACCTTTGATATACTCTGGAAACACCATATATTTT. Translation: CASSPLIYSGNTIYF. J is TRBJ1-3 and V is TRBV18; D gene unclear. V lost 3 bases to trimming and J lost 0 bases, with 9 bases between them. The germline V gene encodes CDR1 KGHSH and CDR2 LQKENI. The CDR3 loop spans 15 amino acids.

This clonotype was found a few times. CDR3 region: CSVDGQGGTEAFF. In DNA form, the CDR3 reads TGCAGCGTTGATGGCCAGGGGGGCACTGAAGCTTTCTTT. This sequence joins TRBV29-1 and TRBJ1-1, with 7 bases matching TRBD1. The V segment lost 3 bases and the J segment 4 bases; nucleotides outside the gene matches: 5. This CDR3 has 13 amino acids. Germline V gives CDR1 SQVTM, CDR2 ANQGSEA.

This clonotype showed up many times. As DNA, the CDR3 is TGTGCCAGCAGGACTAGCAGGAACACCGGGGAGCTGTTTTTT. Translating gives CASRTSRNTGELFF. The chain carries TRBV12-3 or TRBV12-4 and TRBJ2-2; 7 bases line up with TRBD2. Trimming at V came to 6 bases and at J to 1 base, leaving 2 bases not matched to a gene. The CDR3 is made up of 14 amino acids.

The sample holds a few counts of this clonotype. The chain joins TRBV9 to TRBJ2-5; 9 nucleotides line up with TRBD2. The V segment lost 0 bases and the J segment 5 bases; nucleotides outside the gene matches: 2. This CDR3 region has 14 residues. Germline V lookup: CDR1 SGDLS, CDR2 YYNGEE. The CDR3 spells CASSVGLAGETQYF. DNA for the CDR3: TGTGCCAGCAGCGTAGGTCTAGCGGGGGAGACCCAGTACTTC.

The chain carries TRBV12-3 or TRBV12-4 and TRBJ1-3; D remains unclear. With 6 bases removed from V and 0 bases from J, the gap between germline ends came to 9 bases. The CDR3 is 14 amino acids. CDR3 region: CASRLASSGNTIYF. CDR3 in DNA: TGTGCCAGCAGGCTCGCGAGCTCTGGAAACACCATATATTTT.

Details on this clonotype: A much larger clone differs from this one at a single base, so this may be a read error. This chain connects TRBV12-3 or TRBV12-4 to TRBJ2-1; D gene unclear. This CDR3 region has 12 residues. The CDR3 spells CATSFSRNEQFF. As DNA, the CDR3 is TGTGCCACCAGTTTTAGTCGCAATGAGCAGTTCTTC.

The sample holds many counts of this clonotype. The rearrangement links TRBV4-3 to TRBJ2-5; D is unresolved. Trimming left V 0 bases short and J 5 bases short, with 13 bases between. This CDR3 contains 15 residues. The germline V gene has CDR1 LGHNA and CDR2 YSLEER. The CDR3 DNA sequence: TGCGCCAGCAGCCAAGATTTGAGCAGCGACGAGACCCAGTACTTC. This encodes CASSQDLSSDETQYF.

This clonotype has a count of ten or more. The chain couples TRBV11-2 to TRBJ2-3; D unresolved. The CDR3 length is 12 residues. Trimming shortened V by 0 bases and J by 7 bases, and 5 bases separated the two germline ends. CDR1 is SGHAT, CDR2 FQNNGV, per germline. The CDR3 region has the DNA TGTGCCAGCAGCTTAGAAGGAAATACGCAGTATTTT. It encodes CASSLEGNTQYF.

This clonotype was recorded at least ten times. CDR3 nucleotides: TGCGCCAGCGACCAAGCCGACCACGCCGGGGAGCTGTTTTTT. This encodes CASDQADHAGELFF. This sequence joins TRBV23-1 and TRBJ2-2; D gene uncertain. TRBV23-1 is identified as an open reading frame with a role that is uncertain. The CDR3 has 14 residues. The germline V and J ends were trimmed by 8 bases and 6 bases, with 16 bases remaining between them.

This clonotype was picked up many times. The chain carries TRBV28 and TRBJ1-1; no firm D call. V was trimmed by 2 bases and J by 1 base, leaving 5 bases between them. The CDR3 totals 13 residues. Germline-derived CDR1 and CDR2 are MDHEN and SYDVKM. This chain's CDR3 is CASSLNGNTEAFF. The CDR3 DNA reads TGTGCCAGCAGTTTAAACGGGAACACTGAAGCTTTCTTT.

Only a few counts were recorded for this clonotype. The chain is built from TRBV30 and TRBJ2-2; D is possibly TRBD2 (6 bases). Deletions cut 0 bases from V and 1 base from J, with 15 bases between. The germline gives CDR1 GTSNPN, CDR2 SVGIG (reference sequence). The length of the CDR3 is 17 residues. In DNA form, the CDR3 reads TGTGCCTGGAGTGTCGGCGGAGGGGCCGGGAACACCGGGGAGCTGTTTTTT. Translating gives CAWSVGGGAGNTGELFF.

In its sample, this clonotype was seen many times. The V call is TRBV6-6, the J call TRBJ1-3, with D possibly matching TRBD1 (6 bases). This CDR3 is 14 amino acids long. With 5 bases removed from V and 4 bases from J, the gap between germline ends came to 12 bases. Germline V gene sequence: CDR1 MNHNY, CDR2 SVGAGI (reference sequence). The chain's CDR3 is CASSPQGYGNTIYF. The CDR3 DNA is TGTGCCAGCAGTCCACAGGGTTACGGAAACACCATATATTTT.

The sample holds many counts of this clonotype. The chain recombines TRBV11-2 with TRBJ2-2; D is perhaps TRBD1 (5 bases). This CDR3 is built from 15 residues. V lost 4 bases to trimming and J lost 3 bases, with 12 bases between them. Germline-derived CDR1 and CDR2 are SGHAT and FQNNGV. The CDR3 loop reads CASSSTGLDTGELFF. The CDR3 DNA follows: TGTGCCAGCAGCTCTACAGGTCTTGACACCGGGGAGCTGTTTTTT.

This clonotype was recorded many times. The CDR3 here is CASTRDSTDTQYF. The CDR3, as DNA: TGTGCCAGCACGAGAGATAGCACAGATACGCAGTATTTT. The chain joins TRBV6-2 or TRBV6-3 to TRBJ2-3; no definite D call. CDR3 length: 13 residues. V was clipped by 7 bases and J by 0 bases, with 8 bases between them. Germline lookup yields CDR1 MNHEY and CDR2 SVGEGT.

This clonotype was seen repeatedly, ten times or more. As DNA, the CDR3 is TGTGCCAGCAGCCTAGGGGGCGGGGAGCTGTTTTTT. Translated, it gives CASSLGGGELFF. The chain carries TRBV6-5 and TRBJ2-2, with D perhaps TRBD1 (6 bases). CDR3 length equals 12 residues. V lost 6 bases to trimming and J lost 7 bases, with 9 bases between them. Looked up from germline, CDR1 is MNHEY and CDR2 is SVGAGI.

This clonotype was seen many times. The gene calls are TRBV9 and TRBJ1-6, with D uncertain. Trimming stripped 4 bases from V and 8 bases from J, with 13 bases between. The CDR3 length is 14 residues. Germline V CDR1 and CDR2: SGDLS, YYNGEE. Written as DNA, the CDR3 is TGTGCCAGCAGCCTAGACGGGGAATATTCACCCCTCCACTTT. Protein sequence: CASSLDGEYSPLHF. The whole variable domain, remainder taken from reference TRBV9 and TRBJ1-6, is DSGVTQTPKHLITATGQRVTLRCSPRSGDLSVYWYQQSLDQGLQFLIQYYNGEERAKGNILERFSAQQFPDLHSELNLSSLELGDSALYFCASSLDGEYSPLHFGNGTRLTVT.

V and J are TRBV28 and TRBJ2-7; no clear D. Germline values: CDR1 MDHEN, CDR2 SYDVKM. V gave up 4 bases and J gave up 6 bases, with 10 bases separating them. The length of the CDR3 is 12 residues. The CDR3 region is CASSSVWGEQYF. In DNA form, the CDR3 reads TGTGCCAGCAGTTCCGTTTGGGGCGAGCAGTACTTC.

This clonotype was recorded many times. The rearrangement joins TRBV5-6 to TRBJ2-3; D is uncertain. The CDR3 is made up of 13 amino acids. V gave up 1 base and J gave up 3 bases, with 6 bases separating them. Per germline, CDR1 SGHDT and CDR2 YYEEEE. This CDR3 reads CASSLSTTDTQYF. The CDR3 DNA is TGTGCCAGCAGCTTGTCGACTACAGATACGCAGTATTTT.

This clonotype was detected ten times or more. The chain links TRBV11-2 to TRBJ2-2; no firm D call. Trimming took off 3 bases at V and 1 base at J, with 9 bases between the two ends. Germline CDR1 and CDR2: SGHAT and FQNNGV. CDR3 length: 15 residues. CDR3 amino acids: CASSFRAGNTGELFF. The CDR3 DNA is TGTGCCAGCAGCTTTCGGGCAGGGAACACCGGGGAGCTGTTTTTT.

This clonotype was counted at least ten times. The CDR3 spells CSATRGSERHEQYF. The CDR3 coding sequence is TGCAGTGCCACACGAGGGAGTGAACGGCACGAGCAGTACTTC. The gene calls are TRBV20-1 and TRBJ2-7, with TRBD2 as a possible D gene (5 bases). The V gene lost 6 bases and the J gene lost 5 bases, with 20 bases spanning the gap. Per germline, CDR1 DFQATT and CDR2 SNEGSKA (reference sequence). This CDR3 has 14 residues.

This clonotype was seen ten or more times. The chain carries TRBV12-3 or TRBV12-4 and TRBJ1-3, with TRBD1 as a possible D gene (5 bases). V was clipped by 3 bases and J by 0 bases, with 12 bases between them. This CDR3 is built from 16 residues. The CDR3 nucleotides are TGTGCCAGCAGTTTGCAGGGACCACGCTCTGGAAACACCATATATTTT. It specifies CASSLQGPRSGNTIYF.

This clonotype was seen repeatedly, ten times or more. CDR3 coding DNA: TGCAGTGCTAGAGTAGGGTCCGGAAACACCATATATTTT. As protein: CSARVGSGNTIYF. The chain carries TRBV20-1 and TRBJ1-3; D uncertain. CDR1 and CDR2 from the germline V gene are DFQATT and SNEGSKA (reference sequence). The CDR3 has 13 residues. Trimming cost V 1 base and J 4 bases, with 8 bases left between them.